This T cell receptor beta chain was sequenced during a study of regulatory T cells in long-lasting Graves disease. Study as a whole: Graves' patients with a new diagnosis had received antithyroid drugs under 3 months. Regarding the study as a whole: Shared public clonotypes totalled 2,741 in persistent patients, compared with about a thousand in new patients. Few sampled subjects may have lowered accuracy.

Construction of TCR beta libraries relied on iRepertoire HTBI primers and on Arm-PCR targeting CDR3 regions. MiXCR, applied by TCRdb to the multiplex PCR reads, yields one record per CDR3 protein. The data hold a few hundred thousand distinct CDR3 sequences, with roughly 12% observed a single time. Stated time point: newly diagnosed GD, antithyroid drugs for less than 3 months. Extracted RNA from PBMCs served as the source of the TCR library. Patient provenance is recorded as an endocrinology department in Xi'an, China. Germline CDR1 is KGHDR and CDR2 is SFDVKD. This CDR3 is built from 12 residues. V lost 4 bases to trimming and J lost 7 bases, with 7 bases between them. A few counts support this clonotype. Its cognate antigen is unknown. This sample also belongs to another study, concerning T cells in Graves' hyperthyroidism and ophthalmopathy.

The V call is TRBV24-1, the J call TRBJ1-5; D is undetermined. Sequencing used peripheral blood mononuclear cells (PBMCs), obtained at new diagnosis, from a patient treated with antithyroid drugs. This receptor was taken from a man aged 30 to 39 with Graves disease. The CDR3 DNA is TGTGCCACCAGTGACTGGGCCCAGCCCCAGCATTTT. Translation gives CATSDWAQPQHF.